The 7 T cell receptor beta chains given below trace back to one sample, sequenced in a study of cytomegalovirus exposure and HLA in healthy donors. In the PCR, 60 Vbeta and 13 Jbeta primers were used. Using immunoSEQ multiplex PCR, the repertoire was profiled, and TCRdb retains in-frame clones only, with some absent. The data contain some 81,000 clones, over 65% of them seen just once; the ten biggest clones take up 16%. The sequenced sample was PBMCs. The receptors shown here come from a woman between 40 and 55 years old in good health and CMV-seropositive.

This clone showed up just a few times. The J gene is TRBJ1-1, the V gene TRBV19; the D is unclear. V was clipped by 5 bases and J by 3 bases, with 7 bases between them. Germline values: CDR1 LNHDA, CDR2 SQIVND (reference sequence). CDR3 size: 12 residues. The CDR3 region has the DNA TGTGCCAGTAGTGCGAGATACACTGAAGCTTTCTTT. Translated: CASSARYTEAFF.

The chain carries TRBV5-1 and TRBJ2-7; 8 bases are shared with TRBD1. After removal of 4 bases from V and 2 bases from J, the junction contained 5 bases not matched to a gene. The CDR3 covers 14 residues. Germline CDR1 and CDR2: SGHRS and YFSETQ. CDR3 protein: CASSQWTGPYEQYF. For the CDR3, the DNA is TGCGCCAGCAGCCAATGGACAGGGCCCTACGAGCAGTACTTC.

The V call is TRBV10-2, the J call TRBJ2-7; TRBD2 matches 9 bases. The CDR3 totals 15 residues. CDR1 and CDR2 from the germline V gene are WSHSY and SAAADI. J gave up 6 bases and V 6 bases, and 12 bases lay outside the gene matches. DNA of the CDR3: TGCGCCAGCAGCGTAAACGTAGCGGGAGACTCCGAGCAGTACTTC. Translated, it gives CASSVNVAGDSEQYF.

This chain connects TRBV30 to TRBJ2-2, with unresolved D. CDR1 is GTSNPN, CDR2 SVGIG, per germline (reference sequence). This CDR3 is built from 11 residues. V was pared by 2 bases and J by 7 bases, with 5 bases between. CDR3: CAWSRGGELFF. In nucleotides, the CDR3 is TGTGCCTGGAGTCGCGGCGGGGAGCTGTTTTTT.

The J gene is TRBJ1-4, the V gene TRBV27, with 9 bases lining up with TRBD1. This CDR3 comprises 14 residues. Germline V gene sequence: CDR1 MNHEY, CDR2 SMNVEV (reference sequence). The trim removed 5 bases at V and 7 bases at J, leaving 5 bases unmatched. Written as DNA, the CDR3 is TGTGCCAGCAGTGACGACAGGGGGGGTGAAAAACTGTTTTTT. Its protein product is CASSDDRGGEKLFF.

The gene calls are TRBV5-4 and TRBJ1-4, with D possibly TRBD1 on 5 matching bases. The CDR3 spans 14 residues. Trimming shortened V by 4 bases and J by 6 bases, and 13 bases separated the two germline ends. Germline-derived CDR1 and CDR2 are SGHNT and YYREEE (reference sequence). The CDR3 DNA sequence: TGTGCCAGCAGCGGCGGGGGTCGGGATGAAAAACTGTTTTTT. Translation gives CASSGGGRDEKLFF.

This sequence joins TRBV2 and TRBJ2-7, with D possibly being TRBD1 (6 bases). V lost 7 bases and J lost 3, with 10 bases in between. The CDR3 consists of 12 residues. Germline V gives CDR1 SNHLY, CDR2 FYNNEI. The CDR3 sequence is CASMEQGYEQYF. CDR3 bases: TGTGCCAGCATGGAACAGGGCTACGAGCAGTACTTC.